The rows below give T cell receptor beta chains drawn from one sample of a study of blood T cell repertoires in COVID-19. Sequencing was performed with immunoSEQ multiplex PCR; in TCRdb, only in-frame clones are kept and a portion is missing. Of around 170,000 clones listed, 84% were seen once; the top ten hold about 12%. Sequences were obtained from PBMCs or T cells enriched from blood (not recorded which). The source is a man between 45 and 60 years old who had recovered from COVID-19. Both conserved end residues are part of each CDR3. A D gene is named only where the DNA matches it firmly. Rows give clone size only sometimes, using once, few, many, or a class for an expanded clone.

15 TRBJ1-4 once NA TRBV11-2 TGTGCCAGCAGCGGGCCGGGGGGGAGAGGTGAAAAACTGTTTTTT CASSGPGGRGEKLFF
14 TRBJ1-4 NA TRBD1 TRBV7-6 TGTGCCAACAGTTTACAGGGGAGGGGTGAAAAACTGTTTTTT CANSLQGRGEKLFF
12 TRBJ2-1 NA NA TRBV7-3 TGTGCCAGCAGCGACAGAAACAATGAGCAGTTCTTC CASSDRNNEQFF
13 TRBJ1-2 NA NA TRBV19 TGTGCCAGTAGTATGGGTACAGCCTATGGCTACACCTTC CASSMGTAYGYTF
15 TRBJ1-2 NA TRBD1 TRBV12-5 TGTGCTAGTGGTTTGGCTACAGGGGTGGCCTATGGCTACACCTTC CASGLATGVAYGYTF
14 TRBJ2-7 few NA TRBV11-2 TGTGCCAGCAGCATAGGGGCGGGTGGCTACGAGCAGTACTTC CASSIGAGGYEQYF
15 TRBJ2-1 NA TRBD2 TRBV6-4 TGTGCCAGCAGTGAACTAGCGGGGGCCTTCAATGAGCAGTTCTTC CASSELAGAFNEQFF
16 TRBJ2-7 NA NA TRBV11-2 TGTGCCAGCAGCGCCCGTTGGGGGCGACCCCCTTACGAGCAGTACTTC CASSARWGRPPYEQYF
15 TRBJ1-4 NA TRBD1 TRBV4-2 TGTGCCAGCAGCCAAGATGGGGCAGGGGGTGAAAAACTGTTTTTT CASSQDGAGGEKLFF
16 TRBJ2-2 NA TRBD1 TRBV19 TGTGCCAGTAGTATAGCGCTCAGGGGGCATGGCGGGGAGCTGTTTTTT CASSIALRGHGGELFF
15 TRBJ2-1 NA TRBD2 TRBV11-1 TGTGCCAGCAGCTCTCGACTAGCGACACACAATGAGCAGTTCTTC CASSSRLATHNEQFF
15 TRBJ2-3 NA TRBD2 TRBV7-8 TGTGCCAGCAGCTTAGTCCAGCGGGGACCAGATACGCAGTATTTT CASSLVQRGPDTQYF
15 TRBJ1-2 NA TRBD1 TRBV3-1/TRBV3-2 TGTGCCAGCAGCCAAGCGGTCGGCAGGGGGCTGGGCTACACCTTC CASSQAVGRGLGYTF
15 TRBJ2-5 NA TRBD2 TRBV3-1/TRBV3-2 TGTGCCAGCAGCCAAGTTCTTGGCGGGGGGGAGACCCAGTACTTC CASSQVLGGGETQYF
12 TRBJ1-1 NA NA TRBV4-1 TGCGCCAGCAGCCGGGAGGGGGTTGGTGCTTTCTTT CASSREGVGAFF
11 TRBJ2-7 NA TRBD2 TRBV12-3/TRBV12-4 TGTGCCAGTGGTCTAGCGGGGGAGCAGTACTTC CASGLAGEQYF
12 TRBJ1-1 NA NA TRBV6-2/TRBV6-3 TGTGCCAGCAGCCTCGCGGCCCCTGAAGCTTTCTTT CASSLAAPEAFF
16 TRBJ1-2 large TRBD1 TRBV7-8 TGTGCCAGCACTCTCCGGGGGGACAGGGGTGACTATGGCTACACCTTC CASTLRGDRGDYGYTF
15 TRBJ2-3 once NA TRBV9 TGTGCCAGCACCGTAGCAGGGGTAGGCTCGGATACGCAGTATTTT CASTVAGVGSDTQYF
16 TRBJ1-3 NA NA TRBV4-1 TGCGCCAGCAGCCAAGATAGTCCCTACTCTGGAAACACCATATATTTT CASSQDSPYSGNTIYF
14 TRBJ2-7 NA TRBD1 TRBV15 TGTGCCACCAGCACCGTAGACAGGGCCTACGAGCAGTACTTC CATSTVDRAYEQYF
12 TRBJ1-4 NA NA TRBV19 TGTGCCAGTAGCAGGATCAATGAAAAACTGTTTTTT CASSRINEKLFF
15 TRBJ2-7 NA TRBD1 TRBV5-1 TGCGCCAGCAGCCCGCGAACAGGGGGCGAGGTCGAGCAGTACTTC CASSPRTGGEVEQYF
14 TRBJ1-2 NA NA TRBV28 TGTGCCAGCAGTTTACCCGGGGGGGACTATGGCTACACCTTC CASSLPGGDYGYTF
15 TRBJ1-3 NA NA TRBV5-7 TGTGCCAGCAGGTACAGGGAAGCCTCTGGAAACACCATATATTTT CASRYREASGNTIYF
19 TRBJ1-5 once TRBD1 TRBV5-5 TGTGCCAGCAGCTTGGGGGTGGACAGGGTCACTTATAGCAATCAGCCCCAGCATTTT CASSLGVDRVTYSNQPQHF
16 TRBJ2-1 NA NA TRBV6-2/TRBV6-3 TGTGCCAGCAGTTACTCTTTGACCGGGACTCGCAATGAGCAGTTCTTC CASSYSLTGTRNEQFF
15 TRBJ2-7 NA TRBD1 TRBV19 TGTGCCAGTAGTGTTACGACAGGGTTCGGGCTCGAGCAGTACTTC CASSVTTGFGLEQYF
16 TRBJ1-2 NA TRBD1 TRBV4-1 TGCGCCAGCAGCCAAGGCCAGGGACAGAAGTACTATGGCTACACCTTC CASSQGQGQKYYGYTF
16 TRBJ1-3 once TRBD1 TRBV18 TGTGCCAGCTCCAGTGGACAGGGGGTCGTCGGAAACACCATATATTTT CASSSGQGVVGNTIYF
18 TRBJ2-4 NA NA TRBV7-2 TGTGCCAGCAGCTTAGATTTGGGGGGGGGCGCCGCCAAAAACATTCAGTACTTC CASSLDLGGGAAKNIQYF
14 TRBJ1-3 NA NA TRBV15 TGTGCCACCAGCAGGTCGGACCAGGGTAACACCATATATTTT CATSRSDQGNTIYF
15 TRBJ1-1 once TRBD1 TRBV20-1 TGCAGTGCTAGTGCCCCGACAGGGGCGATCACTACGACTTTCTTT CSASAPTGAITTTFF
15 TRBJ1-3 NA NA TRBV7-2 TGTGCCAGCAGCTTAGCGGGGGGAATGAGTAACACCATATATTTT CASSLAGGMSNTIYF
15 TRBJ1-5 NA NA TRBV7-8 TGTGCCAGCAGCTTAGGGGGCTCGCCAAATCAGCCCCAGCATTTT CASSLGGSPNQPQHF
13 TRBJ2-3 NA NA TRBV4-3 TGCGCCAGCAGCCAAGTCCTGACAGATACGCAGTATTTT CASSQVLTDTQYF
16 TRBJ1-4 NA TRBD1 TRBV9 TGTGCCAGCAGCGTAGGCAACAGGGGGAATAATGAAAAACTGTTTTTT CASSVGNRGNNEKLFF
12 TRBJ1-4 NA TRBD1 TRBV12-3/TRBV12-4 TGTGCCAGCAGTACCTCAGGGGGAAAACTGTTTTTT CASSTSGGKLFF
15 TRBJ1-2 NA NA TRBV11-2 TGTGCCAGCAGTTCCCTGGCTGGGGGGAACTATGGCTACACCTTC CASSSLAGGNYGYTF
17 TRBJ1-6 NA TRBD1 TRBV24-1 TGTGCCACCAGTGACTCATACCGGGACAGGGATAATTCACCCCTCCACTTT CATSDSYRDRDNSPLHF
14 TRBJ1-5 NA NA TRBV19 TGTGCCAGTAGTAATCAGGGTAGCAATCAGCCCCAGCATTTT CASSNQGSNQPQHF
16 TRBJ1-6 NA TRBD1 TRBV5-1 TGCGCCAGCAGCGGGACAGGCAGCTCCTATAATTCACCCCTCCACTTT CASSGTGSSYNSPLHF
16 TRBJ1-2 NA TRBD1 TRBV14 TGTGCCAGCAGCCAAACCGGGACAGGGGGCGGCTATGGCTACACCTTC CASSQTGTGGGYGYTF
13 TRBJ2-5 few TRBD1 TRBV29-1 TGCAGCGGGCTGACAGGGTCTTGGGAGACCCAGTACTTC CSGLTGSWETQYF
14 TRBJ1-6 NA NA TRBV6-5 TGTGCCAGCAGGAGGGCCCCCGATACCTCACCCCTCCACTTT CASRRAPDTSPLHF
14 TRBJ1-2 NA TRBD1 TRBV7-9 TGTGCCAGCAGCTCCGCCGGGACAGATTATGGCTACACCTTC CASSSAGTDYGYTF
15 TRBJ1-1 NA NA TRBV10-3 TGTGCCATCAGTGAGCTGATGGGCCCGAACACTGAAGCTTTCTTT CAISELMGPNTEAFF
14 TRBJ1-5 NA TRBD1 TRBV10-2 TGCGCCAGCAGTGAGGGCAGGGGGTGGCGGCCCCAGCATTTT CASSEGRGWRPQHF
15 TRBJ2-7 few TRBD1 TRBV5-1 TGCGCCAGCAGCACTTGGACAGGGATGTCCTACGAGCAGTACTTC CASSTWTGMSYEQYF
15 TRBJ2-6 few NA TRBV9 TGTGCCAGCAGCGTAGGTGGAGGCGGGGCCAACGTCCTGACTTTC CASSVGGGGANVLTF